These T cell receptor beta chains were read from a single sample in a study of blood T cell repertoires in COVID-19. Sequenced by immunoSEQ multiplex PCR; TCRdb stores in-frame clones only, minus some. The sample has about 240,000 clones; around 85% are singletons. The sample comprised peripheral blood. The receptors were gathered from a man between 60 and 75 years old with acute or convalescent COVID-19. Both conserved end residues are part of each CDR3. Each record gives: clone size, V gene, J gene, D gene, CDR3 DNA, CDR3 protein. D genes are given only for firm matches. Where a row states a size, it is once, few, many or the class of an expanded clone; other rows omit it.

.,TRBV18,TRBJ1-3,.,TGTGCCAGCTCACCCACAGGGATGAGCTCTGGAAACACCATATATTTT,CASSPTGMSSGNTIYF
.,TRBV7-8,TRBJ1-5,.,TGTGCCAGCAGCTTAATGACAGGTCGGGGCAATCAGCCCCAGCATTTT,CASSLMTGRGNQPQHF
.,TRBV19,TRBJ1-5,TRBD1,TGTGCCAGTAGTACGTCGACAGGGGGCAATCAGCCCCAGCATTTT,CASSTSTGGNQPQHF
.,TRBV3-1/TRBV3-2,TRBJ1-6,TRBD1,TGTGCCAGCAGCCAAAGGAGACAGGGGGCGGATTCACCCCTCCACTTT,CASSQRRQGADSPLHF
.,TRBV29-1,TRBJ1-5,.,TGCAGCGTGACGGAGACAGGTCTTAGCAATCAGCCCCAGCATTTT,CSVTETGLSNQPQHF
once,TRBV6-5,TRBJ1-1,.,TGTGCCAGCAGTTCCACCAGGGGAAACACTGAAGCTTTCTTT,CASSSTRGNTEAFF
once,TRBV6-6,TRBJ2-7,.,TGTGCCAGCAGCCACCGGGAGCTCCGGTCCTACGAGCAGTACTTC,CASSHRELRSYEQYF
once,TRBV28,TRBJ1-6,TRBD1,TGTGCCAGCAGTGCGTTCTGGGACAGGGGTGGTAATTCACCCCTCCACTTT,CASSAFWDRGGNSPLHF
few,TRBV11-3,TRBJ2-1,.,TGTGCCAGTGCCCAAGGGGTATTTCCTCCGTACAATGAGCAGTTCTTC,CASAQGVFPPYNEQFF
.,TRBV2,TRBJ1-5,.,TGTGCCAGCAGCGCGGACCTCGGGGGGTCAGGCAATCAGCCCCAGCATTTT,CASSADLGGSGNQPQHF
once,TRBV9,TRBJ1-1,TRBD1,TGTGCCAGCAGCGGATGGGACAGGAGCTTGCCTGAAGCTTTCTTT,CASSGWDRSLPEAFF
once,TRBV7-2,TRBJ2-1,TRBD2,TGTGCCAGCGTATTCTCGGCTAGCGGATTTTACAATGAGCAGTTCTTC,CASVFSASGFYNEQFF
.,TRBV28,TRBJ2-1,TRBD2,TGTGCCAGCAGACCTCGGGGTAGCGGGTTGTCCTACAATGAGCAGTTCTTC,CASRPRGSGLSYNEQFF
.,TRBV6-5,TRBJ2-7,TRBD1,TGTGCCAGCAGCAACGGGGACAGCTACGAGCAGTACTTC,CASSNGDSYEQYF
.,TRBV28,TRBJ2-1,.,TGTGCCAGCAGTTTACTCGGGAATGAGCAGTTCTTC,CASSLLGNEQFF
once,TRBV18,TRBJ2-2,TRBD2,TGTGCCAGCTCACCAGGGACTAGCGGACGCACCGGGGAGCTGTTTTTT,CASSPGTSGRTGELFF
.,TRBV5-4,TRBJ2-3,TRBD2,TGTGCCAGCAGCTTGAGGCGGGAGATAGGTACAGATACGCAGTATTTT,CASSLRREIGTDTQYF
.,TRBV28,TRBJ1-2,.,TGTGCCAGCAGTCTCCCGACGGGGATGGGGGGGATCTATGGCTACACCTTC,CASSLPTGMGGIYGYTF
.,TRBV6-2/TRBV6-3,TRBJ2-3,.,TGTGCCAGCAGTTATTCAAGCCTACGGGACTCGTCCCTTAGCACAGATACGCAGTATTTT,CASSYSSLRDSSLSTDTQYF
.,TRBV9,TRBJ2-3,TRBD2,TGTGCCAGCAGCGTAGTTAGCGGGAGAACAGATACGCAGTATTTT,CASSVVSGRTDTQYF
.,TRBV5-1,TRBJ2-5,.,TGCGCCAGCAGCGTCGTCCTGGAGGAGACCCAGTACTTC,CASSVVLEETQYF
.,TRBV9,TRBJ2-7,TRBD2,TGTGCCAGCAGCGTAGGAACTAGCGGGCATACCTACGAGCAGTACTTC,CASSVGTSGHTYEQYF
.,TRBV7-2,TRBJ2-3,.,TGTGCCAGCAGCTTTGCTGGGGAGAGAATAGATACGCAGTATTTT,CASSFAGERIDTQYF
.,TRBV9,TRBJ1-1,TRBD1,TGTGCCAGCAGCGTGGTCGGGGACAGGGGGCAATTCTTT,CASSVVGDRGQFF
.,TRBV5-1,TRBJ2-3,.,TGCGCCAGCAGCTTGGAGGGTGGGAGGAGGAGCGATACGCAGTATTTT,CASSLEGGRRSDTQYF
.,TRBV20-1,TRBJ1-1,.,TGCAGTGCTAGTGGGGGGCTCTGGACTGAAGCTTTCTTT,CSASGGLWTEAFF
.,TRBV19,TRBJ1-2,.,TGTGCCAGTAGTCCCAGGGGCCATGGCTACACCTTC,CASSPRGHGYTF
.,TRBV18,TRBJ2-7,.,TGTGCCAGCTCACCCGGGACTGTGGCGTCCTACGAGCAGTACTTC,CASSPGTVASYEQYF
.,TRBV6-2/TRBV6-3,TRBJ2-7,TRBD1,TGTGCCAGCAGTCAGTCAGGGGGCACCTACGAGCAGTACTTC,CASSQSGGTYEQYF
.,TRBV7-2,TRBJ1-6,TRBD1,TGTGCCAGCAGCTCCGCCCCGACAGGGGGCAATTCACCCCTCCACTTT,CASSSAPTGGNSPLHF
.,TRBV9,TRBJ1-3,.,TGTGCCAGCAGCGTTCAGGCCTCTGGAAACACCATATATTTT,CASSVQASGNTIYF
.,TRBV25-1,TRBJ2-7,.,TGTGCCAGCAGCGGCGGGGCAGGACGATACTTC,CASSGGAGRYF
.,TRBV27,TRBJ1-6,.,TGTGCCAGCAGTTGGGGCCGATATAATTCACCCCTCCACTTT,CASSWGRYNSPLHF
.,TRBV28,TRBJ1-2,.,TGTGCCAGCAGTCCTTCGGGTTATGGCTACACCTTC,CASSPSGYGYTF
.,TRBV9,TRBJ2-2,TRBD1,TGTGCCAGCAGCGGCCGGGACAGGGACACCGGGGAGCTGTTTTTT,CASSGRDRDTGELFF
.,TRBV19,TRBJ1-1,TRBD1,TGTGCCAGTAATCTCGACAGGGCCACTGAAGCTTTCTTT,CASNLDRATEAFF
.,TRBV9,TRBJ2-2,TRBD2,TGTGCCAGCAGCGCGAAGGGACTAACTAACACCGGGGAGCTGTTTTTT,CASSAKGLTNTGELFF
once,TRBV18,TRBJ2-7,TRBD2,TGTGCCAGCTCACGCGGGACTAGGGGGGACGAGCAGTACTTC,CASSRGTRGDEQYF
.,TRBV4-1,TRBJ2-1,TRBD2,TGCGCCAGCAGCCGTGCCGGGGGGACCGCCTACAATGAGCAGTTCTTC,CASSRAGGTAYNEQFF
.,TRBV27,TRBJ2-2,TRBD1,TGTGCCAGCAGTTTATGGGCCGGGACAGGGGGCAGGGGGGAGCTGTTTTTT,CASSLWAGTGGRGELFF